The 5 T cell receptor beta chains given below trace back to one sample, sequenced in a study of T-cell memory formation after mild COVID-19. TCRdb re-analysed the 5' RACE reads in MiXCR, keeping a single row per CDR3 protein. In the table there are hundreds of thousands of distinct CDR3 sequences, around 27% of which are singletons. Sequencing used PBMCs or a T cell subset sorted from them (not recorded which). The receptors were gathered from an adult woman who had mild COVID-19 (a few samples of this study predate the infection). Cell type and time point are not known.

This clonotype came up many times. The gene calls are TRBV29-1 and TRBJ1-2; D is ambiguous. The CDR3 is 10 amino acids. Trimming removed 6 bases from V and 9 bases from J, with 11 bases in between. Germline lookup yields CDR1 SQVTM and CDR2 ANQGSEA. The CDR3 here is CSVSDDSYTF. The CDR3 coding sequence is TGCAGCGTCAGTGATGACAGCTACACCTTC.

The chain is built from TRBV24-1 and TRBJ2-5, with 8 bases lining up with TRBD2. The CDR3 extends over 17 amino acids. V gave up 3 bases and J gave up 1 base; unmatched junction bases: 9. CDR1 is KGHDR and CDR2 is SFDVKD in the germline V gene. The DNA of the CDR3 is TGTGCCACCAGTGATCCCGAGCGACGGGAGGGCCAAGAGACCCAGTACTTC. It codes for CATSDPERREGQETQYF.

This clonotype was counted at least ten times. J is TRBJ2-1 and V is TRBV20-1, with D unclear. The germline V gene has CDR1 DFQATT and CDR2 SNEGSKA (reference sequence). Deletions cut 5 bases from V and 0 bases from J, with 14 bases between. The CDR3 runs 15 residues. CDR3 loop: CSAPEPKSSYNEQFF. CDR3 nucleotides: TGCAGTGCTCCAGAACCGAAAAGCTCCTACAATGAGCAGTTCTTC.

The J gene is TRBJ1-5, the V gene TRBV6-5; the match to TRBD1 covers 7 bases. CDR1 is MNHEY and CDR2 is SVGAGI in the germline V gene. This CDR3 comprises 15 residues. V was clipped by 6 bases and J by 3 bases; unmatched bases: 8. CDR3 in amino acids: CASRMHRGINQPQHF. DNA of the CDR3: TGTGCCAGCAGGATGCACAGGGGCATCAATCAGCCCCAGCATTTT.

This chain connects TRBV6-2 or TRBV6-3 to TRBJ1-1, with D hard to call. V lost 0 bases to trimming and J lost 2 bases, with 7 bases between them. The germline V gene encodes CDR1 MNHEY and CDR2 SVGEGT. The CDR3 length is 14 residues. The CDR3 here is CASSYSHANTEAFF. CDR3 coding DNA: TGTGCCAGCAGTTACTCCCACGCAAACACTGAAGCTTTCTTT.